This TCR beta chain was sequenced during a study of OX40 agonist ivuxolimab in advanced cancers. Study in general: From roughly 23 to 85 years was the age range, with a mean of 60 years, and 65% to 90% were male.

About this clone: The antigen remains undetermined.

Clones were read by immunoSEQ multiplex PCR, and TCRdb kept only the in-frame ones, dropping some. This table holds approximately 64,000 clones, roughly 89% found once. Per the germline V gene, CDR1 is MNHNS and CDR2 is SASEGT. The V end was cut by 7 bases, the J end by 4 bases, with 14 bases between. This CDR3 spans 14 amino acids. Patients were excluded for autoimmune disease history or systemic immunosuppression. The study, taken as a whole, reports: CD8+ T cells were the subset that, on average, had more expanded clones than CD4+. At 0.1 to 3.0 mg/kg, CD4+ and CD8+ blood T cells expanded clonally by week 6.

The chain carries TRBV6-1 and TRBJ2-1; D uncertain. The input for sequencing was CD4+ or CD8+ T cells sorted from blood, taken in a trial of the OX40 agonist ivuxolimab. The sequence was obtained from an adult with an advanced solid tumor such as melanoma, head and neck, liver or kidney cancer. As DNA, the CDR3 is TGTGCCAGCAAGGTAGCCCAGGCATACAATGAGCAGTTCTTC. It is translated as CASKVAQAYNEQFF.